One sample yielded the 21 T cell receptor beta chains listed below, sequenced in a study of Ad26.COV2.S vaccination and SARS-CoV-2 variants. The data were produced by immunoSEQ multiplex PCR, yet TCRdb's version contains in-frame clones alone and is incomplete. The sample has over 85,000 clones; less than 85% are singletons. The sample in question was peripheral blood, obtained after recovery from COVID-19. Receptors were obtained from a human donor who had recovered from COVID-19.

This clone was recorded once. The junction differs from germline at one of its ends, possibly a read error. The genes are TRBV3-1 (or the pseudogene TRBV3-2) and TRBJ2-7, with 8 bases matching TRBD1. Germline-derived CDR1 and CDR2 are LGHDT and YNNKEL (reference sequence). CDR3 size: 12 residues. For the CDR3, the DNA is TGTGCCAGCAGCCAGGATACCCGGGACAGGCACTTC. It is translated as CASSQDTRDRHF.

This chain connects TRBV10-1 to TRBJ1-2, with no clear D. Trimming stripped 3 bases from V and 3 bases from J, with 8 bases between. CDR1 is WNHNN and CDR2 is SYGVQD in the germline V gene (reference sequence). This CDR3 contains 13 residues. CDR3 sequence reads: CASSDTGHYGYTF. CDR3 nucleotides: TGCGCCAGCAGTGATACGGGCCACTATGGCTACACCTTC.

The chain links TRBV5-1 to TRBJ1-1; TRBD1 agrees at 8 bases. The V segment lost 6 bases and the J segment 2 bases; nucleotides outside the gene matches: 9. Germline V gene lookup returns CDR1 SGHRS and CDR2 YFSETQ. This CDR3 is 15 amino acids long. The CDR3 is CASTWDRSGNTEAFF. The CDR3 nucleotides are TGCGCCAGCACCTGGGACAGGTCAGGCAACACTGAAGCTTTCTTT.

The gene calls are TRBV28 and TRBJ2-3; 8 bases are shared with TRBD2. Germline V gives CDR1 MDHEN, CDR2 SYDVKM. Losses at the gene ends were 2 bases for V and 3 bases for J; bases not matched to a gene: 4. There are 15 residues in the CDR3. The CDR3 DNA follows: TGTGCCAGCAGTTTAGTCAGCGGGAGTACAGATACGCAGTATTTT. Translated, it gives CASSLVSGSTDTQYF.

The J gene is TRBJ1-1, the V gene TRBV5-1; no firm D call. The V gene lost 0 bases and the J gene lost 1 base, with 7 bases spanning the gap. The CDR3 is 14 amino acids. Germline loops: CDR1 SGHRS, CDR2 YFSETQ. CDR3 DNA sequence: TGCGCCAGCAGCTTGGCCGCAGAGAACACTGAAGCTTTCTTT. This encodes CASSLAAENTEAFF.

The chain employs TRBV18 and TRBJ1-1; D possibly corresponds to TRBD1 (6 bases). Trimming pared 8 bases from V and 6 bases from J, leaving 16 bases between. This CDR3 is built from 13 residues. The germline V gene has CDR1 KGHSH and CDR2 LQKENI. This CDR3 reads CASPYGQSSEAFF. Written as DNA, the CDR3 is TGTGCCAGCCCATACGGACAGAGCTCTGAAGCTTTCTTT. Combining the CDR3 with reference TRBV18 and TRBJ1-1 gives the whole variable domain NAGVMQNPRHLVRRRGQEARLRCSPMKGHSHVYWYRQLPEEGLKFMVYLQKENIIDESGMPKERFSAEFPKEGPSILRIQQVVRGDSAAYFCASPYGQSSEAFFGQGTRLTVV.

This chain connects TRBV4-3 to TRBJ1-1; D possibly corresponds to TRBD1 (6 bases). The CDR3 covers 16 residues. The germline V and J ends were trimmed by 4 bases and 6 bases, with 21 bases remaining between them. CDR1 LGHNA and CDR2 YSLEER come from the germline V gene. The CDR3 region is CASSLGNNRESSEAFF. The CDR3 DNA is TGCGCCAGCAGCCTCGGAAACAACAGGGAGAGTTCTGAAGCTTTCTTT.

The chain employs TRBV7-2 and TRBJ2-7; 8 positions match TRBD1. Germline values: CDR1 SGHTA, CDR2 FQGNSA. The CDR3 is 16 amino acids. With 2 bases clipped from V and 5 bases from J, the junction kept 11 bases outside the gene matches. The CDR3 DNA is TGTGCCAGCAGCTTACCACAGGGGGGTGGATCGAACGAGCAGTACTTC. Translating it yields CASSLPQGGGSNEQYF.

The V call is TRBV15, the J call TRBJ1-2; D possibly corresponds to TRBD1 (5 bases). Germline-derived CDR1 and CDR2 are LNHNV and YYDKDF (reference sequence). Trimming stripped 3 bases from V and 4 bases from J, with 15 bases between. This CDR3 comprises 15 residues. In DNA form, the CDR3 reads TGTGCCACCAGCAGGGAGACAGATCGGGGCTATGGCTACACCTTC. Protein: CATSRETDRGYGYTF.

This chain links TRBV19 with TRBJ1-4; D is uncertain. CDR3 length: 12 amino acids. V dropped 4 bases and J dropped 2 bases, with 2 bases sitting between them. Germline V gene sequence: CDR1 LNHDA, CDR2 SQIVND (reference sequence). This chain's CDR3 is CASSRTNEKLFF. CDR3 DNA sequence: TGTGCCAGTAGTAGGACTAATGAAAAACTGTTTTTT.

The J gene is TRBJ2-3, the V gene TRBV6-2 or TRBV6-3, with D uncertain. This CDR3 comprises 15 residues. Trimming left V 2 bases short and J 1 base short, with 10 bases between. CDR1 and CDR2 from the germline V gene are MNHEY and SVGEGT. The CDR3 nucleotides read TGTGCCAGCAGTTACGTAAGCCGAGGCACAGATACGCAGTATTTT. This encodes CASSYVSRGTDTQYF.

This rearrangement joins TRBV7-9 to TRBJ1-2, with 8 bases matching TRBD1. The CDR3 spans 14 residues. The germline CDR1 and CDR2 sequences are SEHNR and FQNEAQ (reference sequence). V gave up 4 bases and J gave up 8 bases; unmatched junction bases: 9. The CDR3 reads CASSSQMTGAGYTF. CDR3 DNA sequence: TGTGCCAGCAGCTCGCAGATGACAGGGGCCGGCTACACCTTC.

V is TRBV4-3 and J is TRBJ1-2; 9 positions agree with TRBD1. Germline V CDR1 and CDR2: LGHNA, YSLEER. CDR3 length: 17 residues. V lost 0 bases, J lost 3 bases, and 8 bases stayed unmatched. CDR3 protein: CASSQESGTGTHYGYTF. The CDR3 DNA is TGCGCCAGCAGCCAAGAGTCCGGGACAGGGACTCACTATGGCTACACCTTC.

The V gene is TRBV2, the J gene TRBJ1-4; D gene ambiguous. CDR1 SNHLY and CDR2 FYNNEI come from the germline V gene. With 5 bases removed from V and 8 bases from J, the gap between germline ends came to 15 bases. There are 14 residues in the CDR3. The CDR3 region has the DNA TGTGCCAGCAGTTGGTCCTTCAAGGAGGAAAAACTGTTTTTT. Amino acid sequence: CASSWSFKEEKLFF.

V gene TRBV7-2 combines with J gene TRBJ1-6; D ambiguous. The CDR3 loop spans 14 amino acids. CDR1 and CDR2 (germline): SGHTA, FQGNSA. Trimming removed 1 base at V and 8 bases at J, with 9 bases between. The CDR3 DNA is TGTGCCAGCAGCTTAGTAGGAAGTTATTCACCCCTCCACTTT. This encodes CASSLVGSYSPLHF.

This clone was seen a few times. V is TRBV4-2 and J is TRBJ1-2; 10 nucleotides align to TRBD1. Germline V gene data show CDR1 as LGHNA and CDR2 as YNFKEQ. V lost 1 base, J lost 3 bases, and 11 bases stayed unmatched. CDR3 length: 18 amino acids. CDR3 bases: TGTGCCAGCAGCCAAGGAAGACAGGGGGCTATTAGGGACTATGGCTACACCTTC. This gives the protein CASSQGRQGAIRDYGYTF.

Of note for this clone: This specimen includes other DNA sequences encoding the same CDR3. V is TRBV5-1 and J is TRBJ1-5; 8 bases align to TRBD1. The CDR3 sequence is 14 residues long. Germline assignment: CDR1 SGHRS and CDR2 YFSETQ. V shed 4 bases and J 2 bases; nucleotides not matched to a gene: 2. DNA for the CDR3: TGCGCCAGCAGCCTGACAGGGGGCAATCAGCCCCAGCATTTT. Protein product: CASSLTGGNQPQHF.

This clone was recorded only once. The chain links TRBV5-1 to TRBJ2-5; 10 nucleotides align to TRBD2. The CDR3 loop spans 15 amino acids. CDR1 and CDR2 from the germline V gene are SGHRS and YFSETQ. V dropped 3 bases and J dropped 1; count of bases not matched to a gene: 3. CDR3 nucleotide sequence: TGCGCCAGCAGCTCTAGCGGGGGACTCCAAGAGACCCAGTACTTC. This gives the protein CASSSSGGLQETQYF.

Only a few counts were recorded for this clone. This chain connects TRBV15 to TRBJ2-7; possibly TRBD2 for D (5 bases). V lost 8 bases and J lost 4, with 6 bases in between. The CDR3 runs 10 residues. The germline CDR1 and CDR2 sequences are LNHNV and YYDKDF (reference sequence). This CDR3 is CATRGYEQYF. The CDR3 DNA is TGTGCCACCCGCGGGTACGAGCAGTACTTC.

V usage is TRBV7-2 and J usage is TRBJ1-1; D is ambiguous. The CDR3 extends over 13 amino acids. Trimming cost V 0 bases and J 6 bases, with 8 bases left between them. The V gene's germline CDR1 is SGHTA and CDR2 FQGNSA. CDR3 sequence (DNA): TGTGCCAGCAGCTTAGCAGGGATCCCTGAAGCTTTCTTT. It specifies CASSLAGIPEAFF.

Points on this clone: Other DNA sequences in this sample translate to the same CDR3. The V and J genes are TRBV3-1 (or the pseudogene TRBV3-2) and TRBJ2-7; TRBD2 is a possible D gene (6 bases). The CDR3 sequence is 13 residues long. Germline V CDR1 and CDR2: LGHDT, YNNKEL (reference sequence). Trimming pared 0 bases from V and 5 bases from J, leaving 8 bases between. DNA for the CDR3: TGTGCCAGCAGCCAAGATGGAGGGGACGAGCAGTACTTC. It is translated as CASSQDGGDEQYF.